The T cell receptor beta chain under discussion was sequenced for a study of T-cell memory formation after mild COVID-19. Trimming stripped 3 bases from V and 6 bases from J, with 8 bases between. The germline gives CDR1 SSHAT, CDR2 FNYEAQ (reference sequence). The CDR3 runs 13 residues. A 5'RACE reaction primed in the constant segment made cDNA libraries of TCR alpha and TCR beta, and these carried sample barcodes and UMIs. MiXCR was run by TCRdb on the 5' RACE reads, yielding one entry per CDR3 protein. The sample includes roughly 450,000 distinct CDR3 sequences, 18% of them seen just once. This receptor was taken from a man aged 18 to 30 who had mild COVID-19 (a few samples of this study predate the infection). Cell type and time point are not known. Material for sequencing was PBMCs or a T cell subset sorted from them (not recorded which). This chain joins TRBV7-7 and TRBJ2-2; no clear D. CDR3 residues: CASSLGFAGELFF. The CDR3 region has the DNA TGTGCCAGCAGCTTGGGATTCGCCGGGGAGCTGTTTTTT.